This T cell receptor (beta chain) was observed in a study of long-term antiretroviral therapy in people with HIV. The CDR3 is made up of 16 amino acids. CDR1 and CDR2 from the germline V gene are MDHEN and SYDVKM. V lost 7 bases and J lost 2, with 20 bases in between. Survey-level immunoSEQ v3.0 assays were run. Sequencing used immunoSEQ multiplex PCR; TCRdb keeps in-frame clones, though not all of them. This table has about 27,000 clones, 75% to 90% appearing once. The clonotype was recovered from a man aged 50-59 years with HIV. The sample in question was unsorted PBMCs, obtained 2.9 years after starting antiretroviral therapy. This chain joins TRBV28 and TRBJ1-1; D is uncertain. Here the CDR3 reads CASNQVGAGGNTEAFF. The CDR3 DNA sequence: TGTGCCAGCAATCAGGTAGGCGCAGGAGGCAACACTGAAGCTTTCTTT.